Listed here are 4 T cell receptor beta chains from one sample, sequenced in a study of T cells in localized non-small cell lung cancer. Sequenced by immunoSEQ multiplex PCR; TCRdb stores in-frame clones only, minus some. The table records about 19,000 clones, about 89% of them present only once. Specimen: peripheral blood, collected before any cancer treatment. The origin of the receptors is a male donor older than 55 with stage I squamous cell lung carcinoma.

CDR3 protein: CASSEVATSSYEQYF. The CDR3 nucleotides read TGTGCCAGCAGTGAGGTGGCGACCAGCTCCTACGAGCAGTACTTC. The V and J genes are TRBV6-1 and TRBJ2-7; D gene ambiguous. The germline gives CDR1 MNHNS, CDR2 SASEGT. V lost 3 bases and J lost 0, with 12 bases in between. CDR3 length equals 15 residues.

This rearrangement joins TRBV5-6 to TRBJ2-3; 7 bases agree with TRBD2. V lost 4 bases, J lost 7 bases, and 12 bases stayed unmatched. Per the germline V gene, CDR1 is SGHDT and CDR2 is YYEEEE. The CDR3 covers 15 residues. CDR3 bases: TGTGCCAGCAGCCCCGCTGGACTAGGCGAGTATACGCAGTATTTT. Its protein product is CASSPAGLGEYTQYF.

The table lists this clone with a count of one. The chain joins TRBV4-2 to TRBJ1-5; D gene uncertain. The CDR3 is 13 amino acids. Trimming cost V 0 bases and J 5 bases, with 5 bases left between them. Germline loops: CDR1 LGHNA, CDR2 YNFKEQ. The CDR3 DNA reads TGTGCCAGCAGCCAAGAAGTGGATCAGCCCCAGCATTTT. As protein: CASSQEVDQPQHF.

This chain connects TRBV18 to TRBJ2-3, with 14 bases matching TRBD2. Germline V gene sequence: CDR1 KGHSH, CDR2 LQKENI. V was clipped by 5 bases and J by 6 bases; unmatched bases: 10. The CDR3 is 17 residues long. The CDR3 sequence: CASSVGLAGASGDTQYF. CDR3 bases: TGTGCCAGCTCAGTGGGACTAGCGGGAGCGTCGGGCGATACGCAGTATTTT.